These 22 T cell receptor beta chains were sequenced from one sample in a study of identical twins (TCRdb year 2016). Library preparation used 5' RACE. The sequencer listed for this sample is Illumina HiSeq 2000. The public sequencing data were trimmed at Q25 with fastp and processed into clonotypes with MiXCR by TCRdb, which kept only in-frame beta chains. Rows merge per CDR3 protein into single entries with the most common DNA and genes. For this sample there are 200,000 to 250,000 distinct CDR3 sequences; 11% to 15% appear just once. The ten largest clonotypes hold around 9.5% of the sample. The sequenced sample consisted of memory (CD45RO+) T cells sorted from blood. What this sample's cell subset or site label stands for: CD45RO+ enriched T cells. The receptors derive from a woman under 30 in good health.

In its sample, this clonotype was seen many times. The V and J genes are TRBV12-3 or TRBV12-4 and TRBJ2-1; D call uncertain. V was clipped by 3 bases and J by 10 bases, with 13 bases between them. This CDR3 contains 13 residues. As DNA, the CDR3 is TGTGCCAGCAGTTTTCAAGGGTTAAAGGAGCAGTTCTTC. Its protein product is CASSFQGLKEQFF.

This clonotype came up a few times. V is TRBV19 and J is TRBJ2-7, with D unresolved. The CDR3 is 13 amino acids. V was pared by 5 bases and J by 2 bases, with 10 bases between. Germline V CDR1 and CDR2: LNHDA, SQIVND (reference sequence). The chain's CDR3 is CASSRDVAYEQYF. The CDR3 nucleotides read TGTGCCAGTAGTCGAGACGTCGCCTACGAGCAGTACTTC. The complete variable domain, with remaining parts taken from reference TRBV19 and TRBJ2-7, reads DGGITQSPKYLFRKEGQNVTLSCEQNLNHDAMYWYRQDPGQGLRLIYYSQIVNDFQKGDIAEGYSVSREKKESFPLTVTSAQKNPTAFYLCASSRDVAYEQYFGPGTRLTVT.

This sequence joins TRBV29-1 and TRBJ2-7; a weak D match, TRBD2 (6 bases). This CDR3 region has 13 residues. Deletions cut 2 bases from V and 1 base from J, with 9 bases between. In germline, CDR1 is SQVTM, CDR2 ANQGSEA. CDR3 in amino acids: CSVELGGSYEQYF. For the CDR3, the DNA is TGCAGCGTTGAATTGGGGGGTTCCTACGAGCAGTACTTC.

CDR3 loop: CASSRGSTGNEQFF. CDR3 nucleotides: TGTGCCAGCAGTCGCGGCAGCACCGGGAATGAGCAGTTCTTC. This chain connects TRBV27 to TRBJ2-1; no clear D gene. This CDR3 region has 14 residues. V lost 5 bases and J lost 7, with 15 bases in between. The germline V gene has CDR1 MNHEY and CDR2 SMNVEV (reference sequence).

For this clonotype: This may be a read error: a much more frequent sequence differs by one nucleotide. The gene calls are TRBV12-3 or TRBV12-4 and TRBJ2-7, with D maybe TRBD2 (5 bases). There are 14 residues in the CDR3. V was cut by 2 bases and J by 5 bases, with 13 bases left in between. As DNA, the CDR3 is TGTGCCAGCAGTTTACAACGGGGAAAGAACGAGCAGTACTTC. Translation: CASSLQRGKNEQYF.

This clonotype turned up a few times. The chain is built from TRBV5-1 and TRBJ2-1; D is unclear. This CDR3 comprises 15 residues. Germline V CDR1 and CDR2: SGHRS, YFSETQ. With 3 bases removed from V and 0 bases from J, the gap between germline ends came to 10 bases. The CDR3 bases are TGCGCCAGCAGCTCGGCATGGAGCTCCTACAATGAGCAGTTCTTC. Residues: CASSSAWSSYNEQFF.

This clonotype was recorded many times. This chain uses TRBV6-5 with TRBJ1-3; 7 bases fit TRBD1. This CDR3 has 17 residues. J lost 0 bases, V lost 2 bases, and 7 bases had no gene match. Germline V CDR1 and CDR2: MNHEY, SVGAGI. CDR3 sequence reads: CASSYLRDSFSGNTIYF. CDR3 sequence (DNA): TGTGCCAGCAGTTACCTAAGGGACAGCTTCTCTGGAAACACCATATATTTT.

Ten or more counts support this clonotype. The V gene is TRBV5-1, the J gene TRBJ1-1; 9 nucleotides line up with TRBD1. Germline values: CDR1 SGHRS, CDR2 YFSETQ. This CDR3 region has 16 residues. With 4 bases clipped from V and 1 base from J, the junction kept 8 bases outside the gene matches. CDR3: CASSPRQGGKNTEAFF. The CDR3 nucleotides are TGCGCCAGCAGCCCCAGACAGGGGGGTAAGAACACTGAAGCTTTCTTT.

This clonotype was counted between two and nine times. The J gene is TRBJ2-2, the V gene TRBV15; D unclear. The CDR3 has 15 residues. The V gene lost 0 bases and the J gene lost 7 bases, with 12 bases spanning the gap. Germline loops: CDR1 LNHNV, CDR2 YYDKDF (reference sequence). The CDR3 loop reads CATSREKGAGGELFF. CDR3 nucleotide sequence: TGTGCCACCAGCAGAGAGAAGGGTGCCGGCGGGGAGCTGTTTTTT.

The chain joins TRBV7-9 to TRBJ1-1; 7 bases are shared with TRBD1. Germline V gene data show CDR1 as SEHNR and CDR2 as FQNEAQ (reference sequence). Losses at the gene ends were 6 bases for V and 1 base for J; bases not matched to a gene: 5. The CDR3 totals 14 residues. The CDR3 nucleotides are TGTGCCAGCAGTGAGGACAGGTCGAACACTGAAGCTTTCTTT. Translating it yields CASSEDRSNTEAFF.

In its sample, this clonotype was seen a few times. The chain has TRBV2 and TRBJ1-2; D is ambiguous. Germline CDR1 reads SNHLY; CDR2 reads FYNNEI. The CDR3 totals 13 residues. The V end lost 2 bases, the J end lost 3 bases, and 7 bases lay between the germline ends. The CDR3 region is CASSERQYYGYTF. CDR3 sequence (DNA): TGTGCCAGCAGTGAACGCCAGTACTATGGCTACACCTTC. The full variable domain, completed using reference TRBV2 and TRBJ1-2, is EPEVTQTPSHQVTQMGQEVILRCVPISNHLYFYWYRQILGQKVEFLVSFYNNEISEKSEIFDDQFSVERPDGSNFTLKIRSTKLEDSAMYFCASSERQYYGYTFGSGTRLTVV.

This clonotype has only a few counts. The chain links TRBV28 to TRBJ1-2, with D tentatively TRBD1 (5 bases). Per germline, CDR1 MDHEN and CDR2 SYDVKM. V was trimmed by 2 bases and J by 5 bases, leaving 12 bases between them. CDR3 length: 14 amino acids. The CDR3 DNA reads TGTGCCAGCAGTTTAGACGCAGGGCTATATGGCTACACCTTC. Translating gives CASSLDAGLYGYTF.

V is TRBV20-1 and J is TRBJ2-2; D is ambiguous. Germline V gene data show CDR1 as DFQATT and CDR2 as SNEGSKA (reference sequence). The CDR3 contains 12 residues. V lost 5 bases and J lost 6, with 10 bases in between. The CDR3 DNA sequence: TGCAGTGCTCCCTACTCCGCCGGGGAGCTGTTTTTT. Its protein product is CSAPYSAGELFF.

CDR3 nucleotide sequence: TGCAGTGCTTCAGGTCAAGGGGGCATGCAAGAGACCCAGTACTTC. Its translation: CSASGQGGMQETQYF. This sequence joins TRBV20-1 and TRBJ2-5; 7 bases line up with TRBD1. This CDR3 is 15 amino acids long. Germline CDR1 is DFQATT and CDR2 is SNEGSKA (reference sequence). The V segment lost 5 bases and the J segment 2 bases; nucleotides outside the gene matches: 11.

The chain is built from TRBV20-1 and TRBJ2-7; 10 bases match TRBD1. J was trimmed by 4 bases and V by 1 base; bases with no gene match: 7. Per the germline V gene, CDR1 is DFQATT and CDR2 is SNEGSKA (reference sequence). The CDR3 consists of 15 residues. The CDR3 protein is CSARGRQGAQYEQYF. Here the CDR3 DNA reads TGCAGTGCTAGAGGTCGACAGGGGGCGCAGTACGAGCAGTACTTC.

This clonotype was observed at least ten times. V gene TRBV10-3 combines with J gene TRBJ2-7; 10 bases agree with TRBD1. The trim removed 4 bases at V and 2 bases at J, leaving 5 bases unmatched. Germline V CDR1 and CDR2: ENHRY, SYGVKD. The CDR3 has 15 amino acids. This CDR3 reads CAISVGTGATYEQYF. Written as DNA, the CDR3 is TGTGCCATCAGTGTAGGGACAGGGGCCACCTACGAGCAGTACTTC.

V gene TRBV15 combines with J gene TRBJ2-5; TRBD1 is a possible D gene (5 bases). In germline, CDR1 is LNHNV, CDR2 YYDKDF (reference sequence). The CDR3 totals 14 residues. V lost 1 base to trimming and J lost 7 bases, with 13 bases between them. Here the CDR3 DNA reads TGTGCCACCAGCAGAGGTGGACACACAAGGACCCAGTACTTC. This gives the protein CATSRGGHTRTQYF.

With respect to this clonotype: One end of the junction is discordant with germline, which a read error may explain. This chain links TRBV7-9 with TRBJ2-7; perhaps TRBD1 as D (7 bases). The CDR3 has 15 residues. Germline loops: CDR1 SEHNR, CDR2 FQNEAQ (reference sequence). CDR3 DNA: TGTGCCAGCACCTTAGACAGGGAGGCGACCTACGAGCAGTACTTC. This gives the protein CASTLDREATYEQYF. Full variable domain (missing parts from reference TRBV7-9 and TRBJ2-7): DTGVSQNPRHKITKRGQNVTFRCDPISEHNRLYWYRQTLGQGPEFLTYFQNEAQLEKSRLLSDRFSAERPKGSFSTLEIQRTEQGDSAMYLCASTLDREATYEQYFGPGTRLTVT.

This clonotype turned up a few times. The chain is built from TRBV19 and TRBJ2-6; D is uncertain. Trimming took 8 bases from V and 0 from J, leaving 5 bases between them. Germline V gene lookup returns CDR1 LNHDA and CDR2 SQIVND (reference sequence). The CDR3 is made up of 13 amino acids. CDR3 residues: CASRVSGANVLTF. In DNA form, the CDR3 reads TGTGCCAGTCGCGTCTCTGGGGCCAACGTCCTGACTTTC.

This clonotype was detected ten times or more. V and J are TRBV12-3 or TRBV12-4 and TRBJ1-6; TRBD1 aligns across 8 bases. The J segment lost 9 bases and the V segment lost 5 bases, leaving 12 bases of the junction unmatched. This CDR3 region has 16 residues. The CDR3 DNA sequence: TGTGCCAGCAGTGCCGAAAGGACAGGGTCACGTTCACCCCTCCACTTT. This codes for CASSAERTGSRSPLHF.

CDR3 amino acids: CASSLGGRQRANIQYF. As DNA, the CDR3 is TGCGCCAGCAGCTTGGGGGGACGACAGAGGGCGAACATTCAGTACTTC. The chain is built from TRBV5-1 and TRBJ2-4, with D perhaps TRBD1 or TRBD2 (5 bases each). V was clipped by 0 bases and J by 7 bases, with 17 bases between them. There are 16 residues in the CDR3. The germline V gene encodes CDR1 SGHRS and CDR2 YFSETQ.

The V gene is TRBV12-3 or TRBV12-4, the J gene TRBJ2-7, with a possible D match to TRBD1 (7 bases). CDR3 size: 15 residues. V shed 8 bases and J shed 2 bases, with 19 bases lying between them. CDR3 coding DNA: TGTGCCAGCCAGAGAGGGGGGACAGTTACCTACGAGCAGTACTTC. Amino acids: CASQRGGTVTYEQYF.